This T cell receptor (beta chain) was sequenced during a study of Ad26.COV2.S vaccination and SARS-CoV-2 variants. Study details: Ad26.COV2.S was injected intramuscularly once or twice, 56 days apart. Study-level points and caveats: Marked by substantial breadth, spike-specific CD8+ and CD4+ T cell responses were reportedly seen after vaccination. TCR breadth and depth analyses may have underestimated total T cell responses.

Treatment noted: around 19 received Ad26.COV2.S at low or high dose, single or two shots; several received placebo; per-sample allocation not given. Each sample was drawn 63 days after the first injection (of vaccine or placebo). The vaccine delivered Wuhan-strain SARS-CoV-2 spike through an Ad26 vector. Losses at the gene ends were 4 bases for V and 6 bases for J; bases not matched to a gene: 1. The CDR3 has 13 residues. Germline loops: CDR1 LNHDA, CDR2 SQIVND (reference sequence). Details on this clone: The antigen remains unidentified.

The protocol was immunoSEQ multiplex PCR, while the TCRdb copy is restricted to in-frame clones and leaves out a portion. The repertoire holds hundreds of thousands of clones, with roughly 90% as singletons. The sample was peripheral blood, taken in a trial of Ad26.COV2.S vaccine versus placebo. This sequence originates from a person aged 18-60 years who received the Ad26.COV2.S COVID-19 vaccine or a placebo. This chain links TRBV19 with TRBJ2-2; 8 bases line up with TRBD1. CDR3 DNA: TGTGCCAGTAGTAGACAGGGGTCCGGGGAGCTGTTTTTT. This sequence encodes CASSRQGSGELFF.